This T cell receptor beta chain was obtained from a study of control samples from healthy donors and cancer patients. Sequencing used immunoSEQ multiplex PCR; TCRdb keeps in-frame clones, though not all of them. The profile covers 120,000 or so clones, with around 87% appearing a single time and around 10% taken by the ten largest. This CDR3 is built from 13 residues. The V and J ends lost 6 bases and 6 bases respectively, with 14 bases between them. Germline CDR1 and CDR2: MNHEY and SVGAGI. The chain carries TRBV6-5 and TRBJ1-2; D gene ambiguous. Sequenced: blood. The TCR sequence derives from a man aged 25-45 years in good health. CDR3 amino acids: CASRAQEGDGYTF. CDR3 bases: TGTGCCAGCAGAGCTCAGGAAGGTGATGGCTACACCTTC.